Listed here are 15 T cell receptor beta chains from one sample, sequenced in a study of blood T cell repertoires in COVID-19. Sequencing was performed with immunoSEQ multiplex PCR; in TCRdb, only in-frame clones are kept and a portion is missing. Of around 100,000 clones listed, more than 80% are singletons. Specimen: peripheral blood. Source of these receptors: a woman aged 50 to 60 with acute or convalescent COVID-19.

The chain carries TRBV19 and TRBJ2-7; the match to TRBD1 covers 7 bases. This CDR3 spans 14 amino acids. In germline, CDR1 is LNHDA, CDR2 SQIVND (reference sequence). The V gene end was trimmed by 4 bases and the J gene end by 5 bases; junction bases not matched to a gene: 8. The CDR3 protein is CASSTINRGHEQYF. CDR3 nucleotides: TGTGCCAGTAGTACAATCAACAGGGGTCACGAGCAGTACTTC.

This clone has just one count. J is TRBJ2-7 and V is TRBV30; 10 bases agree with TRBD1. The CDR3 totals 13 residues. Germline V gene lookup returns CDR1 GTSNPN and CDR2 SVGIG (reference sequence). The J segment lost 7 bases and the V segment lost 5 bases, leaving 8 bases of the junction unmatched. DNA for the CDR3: TGTGCCTGGTCGACAGGGGGCTCGGGGGAGCAGTACTTC. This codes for CAWSTGGSGEQYF.

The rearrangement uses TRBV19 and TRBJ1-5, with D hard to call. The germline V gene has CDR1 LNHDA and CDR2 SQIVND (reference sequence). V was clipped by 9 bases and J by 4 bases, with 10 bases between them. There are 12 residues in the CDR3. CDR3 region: CASESGNQPQHF. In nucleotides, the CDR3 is TGTGCCAGCGAGTCGGGGAATCAGCCCCAGCATTTT.

The CDR3 DNA sequence: TGTGCCAGTAGTTCACAGCGGGGCTACGAGCAGTACTTC. Translating gives CASSSQRGYEQYF. The V call is TRBV19, the J call TRBJ2-7; 7 bases line up with TRBD2. V was clipped by 5 bases and J by 3 bases; unmatched bases: 4. The V gene's germline CDR1 is LNHDA and CDR2 SQIVND (reference sequence). The CDR3 consists of 13 residues.

The CDR3 here is CASAVSLGNTEAFF. CDR3 nucleotides: TGTGCCAGCGCGGTAAGCCTGGGGAACACTGAAGCTTTCTTT. V is TRBV18 and J is TRBJ1-1; D not resolved. V lost 8 bases and J 1 base, leaving 14 bases between the germline ends. CDR3 length: 14 amino acids. CDR1 and CDR2 (germline): KGHSH, LQKENI.

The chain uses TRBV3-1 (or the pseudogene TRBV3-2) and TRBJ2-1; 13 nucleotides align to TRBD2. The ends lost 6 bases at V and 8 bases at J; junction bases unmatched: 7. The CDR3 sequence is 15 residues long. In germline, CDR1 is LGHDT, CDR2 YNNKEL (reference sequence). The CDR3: CASSRTSGRADEQFF. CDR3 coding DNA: TGTGCCAGCAGTCGTACTAGCGGGAGGGCGGATGAGCAGTTCTTC.

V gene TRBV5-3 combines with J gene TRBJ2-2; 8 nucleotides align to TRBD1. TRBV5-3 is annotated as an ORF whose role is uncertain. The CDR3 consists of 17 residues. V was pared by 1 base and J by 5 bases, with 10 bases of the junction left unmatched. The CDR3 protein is CARSLRVTGVRTGELFF. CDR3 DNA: TGTGCCAGAAGCTTGCGGGTGACAGGGGTGAGGACCGGGGAGCTGTTTTTT.

The CDR3 nucleotides are TGTGCCAGCAGTTTTGCCCGGACAGGGTATTGCGAAAAACTGTTTTTT. Protein sequence: CASSFARTGYCEKLFF. The rearrangement uses TRBV27 and TRBJ1-4; TRBD1 agrees at 8 bases. V gave up 3 bases and J gave up 8 bases; unmatched junction bases: 11. Germline CDR1 reads MNHEY; CDR2 reads SMNVEV (reference sequence). CDR3 length equals 16 residues. The variable domain in full, with the rest retrieved from reference TRBV27 and TRBJ1-4, is EAQVTQNPRYLITVTGKKLTVTCSQNMNHEYMSWYRQDPGLGLRQIYYSMNVEVTDKGDVPEGYKVSRKEKRNFPLILESPSPNQTSLYFCASSFARTGYCEKLFFGSGTQLSVL.

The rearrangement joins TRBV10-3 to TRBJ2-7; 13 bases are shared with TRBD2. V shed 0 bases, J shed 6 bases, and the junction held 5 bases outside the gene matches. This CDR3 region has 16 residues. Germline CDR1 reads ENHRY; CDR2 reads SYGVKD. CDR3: CAISESSGLAGREQYF. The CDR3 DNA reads TGTGCCATCAGTGAGTCATCGGGACTAGCGGGACGCGAGCAGTACTTC.

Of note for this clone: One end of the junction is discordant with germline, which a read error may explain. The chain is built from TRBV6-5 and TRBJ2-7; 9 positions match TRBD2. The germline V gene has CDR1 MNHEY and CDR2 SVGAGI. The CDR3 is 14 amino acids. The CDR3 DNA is TGTGCTAGCAGGGGGACTAGCCTACCCTACGAGCAGTACTTC. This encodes CASRGTSLPYEQYF.

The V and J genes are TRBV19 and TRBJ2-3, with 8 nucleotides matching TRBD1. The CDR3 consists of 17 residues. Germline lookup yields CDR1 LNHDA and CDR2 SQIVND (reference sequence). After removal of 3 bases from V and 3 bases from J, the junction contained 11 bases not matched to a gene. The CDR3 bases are TGTGCCAGTAGTATGGGGACAGGCCGGTCGAGGACAGATACGCAGTATTTT. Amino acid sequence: CASSMGTGRSRTDTQYF.

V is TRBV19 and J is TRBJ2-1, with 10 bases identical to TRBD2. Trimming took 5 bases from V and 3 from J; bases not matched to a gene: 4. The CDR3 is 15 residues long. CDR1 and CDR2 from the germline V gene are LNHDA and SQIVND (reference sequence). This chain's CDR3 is CASSARLAGYNEQFF. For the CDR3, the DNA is TGTGCCAGTAGTGCCCGACTAGCGGGCTACAATGAGCAGTTCTTC.

CDR3 region: CASSPPGQATYGYTF. The CDR3 DNA reads TGTGCCAGCTCACCACCGGGACAGGCGACGTATGGCTACACCTTC. The rearrangement uses TRBV18 and TRBJ1-2, with TRBD1 identical over 8 bases. CDR1 KGHSH and CDR2 LQKENI come from the germline V gene. V shed 0 bases, J shed 5 bases, and the junction held 5 bases outside the gene matches. This CDR3 has 15 residues.

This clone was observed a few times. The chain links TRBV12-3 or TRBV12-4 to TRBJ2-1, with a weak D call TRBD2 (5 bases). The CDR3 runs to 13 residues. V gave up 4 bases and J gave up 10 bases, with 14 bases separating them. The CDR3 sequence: CASSSSTTPEQFF. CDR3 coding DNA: TGTGCCAGCAGTTCCTCGACTACCCCGGAGCAGTTCTTC.

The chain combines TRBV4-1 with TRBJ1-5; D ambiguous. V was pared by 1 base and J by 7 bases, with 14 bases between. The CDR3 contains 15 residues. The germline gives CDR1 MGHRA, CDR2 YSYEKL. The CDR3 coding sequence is TGCGCCAGCAGCCAAGGGCTGGGCCCCTTGCAGCCCCAGCATTTT. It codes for CASSQGLGPLQPQHF.